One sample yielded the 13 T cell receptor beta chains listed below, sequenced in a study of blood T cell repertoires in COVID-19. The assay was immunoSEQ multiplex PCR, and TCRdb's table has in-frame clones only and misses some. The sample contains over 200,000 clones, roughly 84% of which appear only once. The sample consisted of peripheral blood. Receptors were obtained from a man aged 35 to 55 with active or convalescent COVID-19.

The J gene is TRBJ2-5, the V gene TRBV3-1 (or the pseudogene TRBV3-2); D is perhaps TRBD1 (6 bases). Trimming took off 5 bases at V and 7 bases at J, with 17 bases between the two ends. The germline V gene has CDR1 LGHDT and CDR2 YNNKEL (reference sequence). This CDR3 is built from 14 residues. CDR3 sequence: CASSSQPDSGTQYF. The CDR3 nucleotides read TGTGCCAGCAGCTCCCAGCCGGACAGTGGGACCCAGTACTTC.

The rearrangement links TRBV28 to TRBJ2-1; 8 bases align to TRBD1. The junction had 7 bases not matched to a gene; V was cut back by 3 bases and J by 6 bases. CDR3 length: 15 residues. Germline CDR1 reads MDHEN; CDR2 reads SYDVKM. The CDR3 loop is CASSLLQGVSNEQFF. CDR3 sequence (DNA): TGTGCCAGCAGTTTGCTACAGGGGGTCTCCAATGAGCAGTTCTTC.

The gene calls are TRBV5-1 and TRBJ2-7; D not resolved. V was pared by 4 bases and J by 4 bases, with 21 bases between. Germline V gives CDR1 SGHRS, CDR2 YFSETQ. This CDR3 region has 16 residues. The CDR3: CASSPFGSAVKYEQYF. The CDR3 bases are TGCGCCAGCAGCCCCTTCGGGTCGGCAGTTAAGTACGAGCAGTACTTC. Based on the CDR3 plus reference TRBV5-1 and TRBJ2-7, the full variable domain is KAGVTQTPRYLIKTRGQQVTLSCSPISGHRSVSWYQQTPGQGLQFLFEYFSETQRNKGNFPGRFSGRQFSNSRSEMNVSTLELGDSALYLCASSPFGSAVKYEQYFGPGTRLTVT.

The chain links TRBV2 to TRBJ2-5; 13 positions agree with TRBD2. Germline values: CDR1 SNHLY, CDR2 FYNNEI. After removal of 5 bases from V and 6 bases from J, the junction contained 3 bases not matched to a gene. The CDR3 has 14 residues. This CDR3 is CASSTSGRGQTQYF. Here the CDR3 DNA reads TGTGCCAGCAGTACTAGCGGGAGGGGTCAGACCCAGTACTTC.

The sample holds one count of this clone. The CDR3 region has the DNA TGTGCCAGCTCGCAATCCGGGACAAGACCCTACAATGAGCAGTTCTTC. This gives the protein CASSQSGTRPYNEQFF. The J gene is TRBJ2-1, the V gene TRBV18, with D maybe TRBD1 (6 bases). CDR1 is KGHSH and CDR2 is LQKENI in the germline V gene. V dropped 6 bases and J dropped 2 bases, with 17 bases sitting between them. The CDR3 totals 16 residues. Full variable domain (outside the CDR3, taken from reference TRBV18 and TRBJ2-1): NAGVMQNPRHLVRRRGQEARLRCSPMKGHSHVYWYRQLPEEGLKFMVYLQKENIIDESGMPKERFSAEFPKEGPSILRIQQVVRGDSAAYFCASSQSGTRPYNEQFFGPGTRLTVL.

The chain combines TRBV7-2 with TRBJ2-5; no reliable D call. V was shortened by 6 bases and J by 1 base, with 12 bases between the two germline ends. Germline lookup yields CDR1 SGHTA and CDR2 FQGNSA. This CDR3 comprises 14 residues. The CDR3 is CASSKQTLQETQYF. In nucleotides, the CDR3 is TGTGCCAGCAGTAAGCAAACTCTCCAAGAGACCCAGTACTTC.

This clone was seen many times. CDR3 sequence reads: CASSHPDRVSGNTIYF. The CDR3 bases are TGTGCCAGCAGTCATCCGGACAGGGTGTCTGGAAACACCATATATTTT. J is TRBJ1-3 and V is TRBV6-6, with 8 bases that match TRBD1. The CDR3 contains 16 residues. The J segment lost 1 base and the V segment lost 5 bases, leaving 7 bases of the junction unmatched. Germline V CDR1 and CDR2: MNHNY, SVGAGI (reference sequence).

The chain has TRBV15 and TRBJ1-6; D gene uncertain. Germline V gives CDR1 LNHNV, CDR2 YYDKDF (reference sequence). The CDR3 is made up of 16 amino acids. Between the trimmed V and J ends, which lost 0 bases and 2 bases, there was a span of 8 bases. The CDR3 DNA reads TGTGCCACCAGCAGAGATCCGAGGGCCTATAATTCACCCCTCCACTTT. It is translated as CATSRDPRAYNSPLHF.

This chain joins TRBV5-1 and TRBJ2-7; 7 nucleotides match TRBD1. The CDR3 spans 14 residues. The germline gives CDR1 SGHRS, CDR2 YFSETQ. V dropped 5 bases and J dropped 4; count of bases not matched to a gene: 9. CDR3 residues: CASSQQDRVYEQYF. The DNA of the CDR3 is TGCGCCAGCAGTCAGCAAGACAGGGTATACGAGCAGTACTTC.

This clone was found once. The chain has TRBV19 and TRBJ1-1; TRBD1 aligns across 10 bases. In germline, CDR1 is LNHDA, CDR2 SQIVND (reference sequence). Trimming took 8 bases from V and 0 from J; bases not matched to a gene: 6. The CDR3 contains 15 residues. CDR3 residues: CASRPGQGLNTEAFF. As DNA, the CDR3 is TGTGCCAGTCGGCCGGGACAGGGGTTGAACACTGAAGCTTTCTTT. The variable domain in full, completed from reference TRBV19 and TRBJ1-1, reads DGGITQSPKYLFRKEGQNVTLSCEQNLNHDAMYWYRQDPGQGLRLIYYSQIVNDFQKGDIAEGYSVSREKKESFPLTVTSAQKNPTAFYLCASRPGQGLNTEAFFGQGTRLTVV.

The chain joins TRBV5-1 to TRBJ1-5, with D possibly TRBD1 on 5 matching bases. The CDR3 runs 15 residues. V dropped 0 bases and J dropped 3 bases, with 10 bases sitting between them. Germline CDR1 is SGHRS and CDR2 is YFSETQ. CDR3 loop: CASSLDGGFNQPQHF. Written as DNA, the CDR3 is TGCGCCAGCAGCTTGGACGGGGGGTTCAATCAGCCCCAGCATTTT.

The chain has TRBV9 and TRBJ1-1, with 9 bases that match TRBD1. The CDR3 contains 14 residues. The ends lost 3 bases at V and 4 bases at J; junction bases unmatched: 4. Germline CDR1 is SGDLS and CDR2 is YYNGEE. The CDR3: CASSATGGSTEAFF. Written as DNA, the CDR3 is TGTGCCAGCAGCGCGACAGGGGGTAGCACTGAAGCTTTCTTT.

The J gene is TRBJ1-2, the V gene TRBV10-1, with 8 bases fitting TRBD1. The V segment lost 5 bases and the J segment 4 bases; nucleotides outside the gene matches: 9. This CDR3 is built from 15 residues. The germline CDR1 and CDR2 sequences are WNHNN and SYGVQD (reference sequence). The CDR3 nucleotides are TGCGCCAGCAGTAGGGGGGGACAGGACGGCTATGGCTACACCTTC. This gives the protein CASSRGGQDGYGYTF.